The present entry profiles one T cell receptor beta chain with its context. Per the original data handling: By means of reference gene primer amplification, nucleated cell counts were estimated. Sequencing used immunoSEQ multiplex PCR; TCRdb keeps in-frame clones, though not all of them. That table gives V, J and clone size, and the DNA gave D and trimming. The profile covers approximately 110,000 clones, with about 76% appearing a single time and roughly a fifth taken by the ten largest. This sample is drawn from a study of blood T cell repertoires in COVID-19. Study information: Sites in the United States, Italy and Spain provided acute and convalescent COVID-19 samples. T cells, B-cell-depleted T cells, or PBMCs provided the cDNA or gDNA that served as material.

This clonotype was sampled from a woman aged 70-85 years with acute or convalescent COVID-19. The sequenced material came from peripheral blood.

CDR3 sequence reads: CAWRPRGATNEKLFF. DNA for the CDR3: TGTGCCTGGCGACCTAGGGGTGCAACTAATGAAAAACTGTTTTTT. The rearrangement links TRBV30 to TRBJ1-4; possibly TRBD1 for D (5 bases). V lost 5 bases, J lost 0 bases, and 13 bases lay in between. Germline V gene data show CDR1 as GTSNPN and CDR2 as SVGIG (reference sequence). The CDR3 spans 15 residues.